This T cell receptor gamma chain is from a study of intestinal T cells in coeliac disease (dated by TCRdb to between 2020 and 2021). Background for the entire study: In the TRG cohort, the mean age of coeliac patients was 15 to 16 years compared with around 59 years for controls, so the coeliac patients were much younger than the controls. In the TCR-delta (TRD) cohort, there were duodenal biopsies from roughly 11 coeliac disease patients and roughly 11 non-coeliac controls. A second, larger TCR-gamma (TRG) cohort included duodenal biopsies from roughly 36 coeliac disease patients and about 22 non-coeliac controls. Overall results and qualifications from the work: All 20 or so biopsies in training were correctly classified by TRD kmer-based clustering, and a leave-one-out accuracy of roughly 90% was reported. Repeated CDR3 amino acid sequences could not be distinguished from PCR duplicates. Of some 54 biopsies, about 50 (around 94%) were correctly classified by TRG clustering, and a leave-one-out accuracy of roughly 90% was reported. FFPE-derived DNA was found to be relatively degraded, and loss of a proportion of TCR sequences in each sample was likely caused by this degradation. Coeliac and control groups differed significantly in age, although an age-split analysis did not yield significant classification.

To note about this clone: The specificity of this receptor is unknown. Per-nucleotide qualities are absent, and no much larger clonotype sits a single base away.

Genomic DNA was extracted with the QIAamp DNA FFPE tissue kit from ten 5-um FFPE scrolls per case. Fully anonymised formalin-fixed paraffin-embedded duodenal biopsies surplus to diagnostic needs were used to test TCR repertoire-based classification of coeliac disease. No clinical or histological suspicion of coeliac disease was present in controls, and upper endoscopy was performed in controls for reflux, dyspepsia or gastritis. Preparation of the library involved multiplex PCR. The sequencer was an Ion Torrent PGM. TRG repertoires were amplified from about 200 ng of biopsy DNA with the LymphoTrack kit, in which Illumina adapters are carried by the primers. TRG amplicons were cleaned up with AMPure XP beads, measured on a 2100 Bioanalyzer, and combined in equimolar amounts. Sequencing of TRG libraries was performed on an Ion PGM instrument. As for how the authors treated the data: Using FastX, any read was removed if more than 10% of its nucleotides had quality scores below the third quartile calculated per patient. Alignment of reads was performed with IMGT/HighV-QUEST so that V, D and J genes were assigned, CDR3 regions were identified and functionality was assessed. After the sequences were translated into amino acids, every sequence predicted to be non-functional was thrown out. CDR3s were split into kmers, with and without positional annotation; kmer frequencies underwent PCA, and samples were clustered using all 1023 combinations of PCs 1-10. Classification was validated by leave-one-out cross-validation, in which parameters were re-optimised on the remaining samples each time. Shannon diversity was computed with the vegan R package from repeated random subsamples equal to the lowest read count. With CATT, TCRdb called clones again from the public reads; duplicate DNA rows were later joined. For this entry, the V and J calls and clone size follow TCRdb and not the study's own pipeline. This sample lists about 420 gamma-chain clones; 45% to 55% were detected once. The biggest ten clones account for 53% of the sample.

Unmatched junction bases come to 3, with V trimmed by 9 bases and J by 2 bases. In the germline V gene, CDR1 corresponds to VENAVY and CDR2 to YDSYNSRV. There are 12 amino acids in the CDR3, from cysteine to phenylalanine inclusive. Only CDR3 DNA remains: 36 bases, in frame from the first base. The chain is encoded by TRGV8 joined to TRGJP2. The clonotype comes from a human donor who served as a control with a normal duodenal biopsy, not a healthy volunteer. The sample consisted of a duodenal biopsy. The sequence in DNA is TGTGCCACCCCCAGTAGTGATTGGATCAAGACGTTT. Its protein reads: CATPSSDWIKTF.